This section outlines one T cell receptor beta chain sequence together with its context. The antigen is unknown. V lost 6 bases to trimming and J lost 7 bases, with 22 bases between them. Germline V gives CDR1 MRHNA, CDR2 SNTAGT. The CDR3 runs to 16 residues. Here immunoSEQ multiplex PCR was the method, and the copy in TCRdb shows in-frame clones only, minus some. Among about 100,000 clones listed, around 90% were seen once. These data are taken from a study of OX40 agonist ivuxolimab in advanced cancers. For the study at large: Mean age roughly 65 years, range about 23 to 80; nearly 85% male. Participants could have had prior anti-PD-1, anti-PD-L1 or anti-CTLA-4 therapy, and approximately 37% had some. Study outcomes and limitations: Relative to CD4+ cells, CD8+ T cells on average had more expanded clones.

The chain is built from TRBV6-4 and TRBJ2-1; D is unclear. The source was CD4+ or CD8+ T cells sorted from blood, collected in a trial of the OX40 agonist ivuxolimab. The sequence was collected from an adult with an advanced solid tumor such as melanoma, head and neck, liver or kidney cancer. The CDR3 DNA reads TGTGCCAGCAGCGAAGTCTCGCGGCCCCCTGGAAATGAGCAGTTCTTC. It specifies CASSEVSRPPGNEQFF.